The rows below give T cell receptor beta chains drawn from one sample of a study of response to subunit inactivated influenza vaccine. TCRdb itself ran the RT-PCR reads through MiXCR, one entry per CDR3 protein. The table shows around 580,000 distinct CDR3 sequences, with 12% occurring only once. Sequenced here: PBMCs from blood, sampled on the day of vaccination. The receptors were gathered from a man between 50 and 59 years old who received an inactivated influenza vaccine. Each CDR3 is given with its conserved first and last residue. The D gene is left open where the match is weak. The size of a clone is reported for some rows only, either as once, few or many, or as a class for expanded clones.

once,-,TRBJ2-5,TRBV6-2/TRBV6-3,TGTGCCAGCAGTTCCAAGTGGACGTTGCGGACCCAGTACTTC,CASSSKWTLRTQYF
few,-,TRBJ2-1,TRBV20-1,TGCAGTGCTGGGATACTAAACTCCTACAATGAGCAGTTCTTC,CSAGILNSYNEQFF
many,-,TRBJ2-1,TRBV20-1,TGCAGTGCTCCTCACCCATTGGCGAGCTCCTACAATGAGCAGTTCTTC,CSAPHPLASSYNEQFF
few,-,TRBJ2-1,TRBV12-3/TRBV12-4,TGTGCCAGCAGTTTTGAGATGGGCAGTACTGGTGAGCAGTTCTTC,CASSFEMGSTGEQFF
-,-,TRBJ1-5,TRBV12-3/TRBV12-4,TGTGCCAGCAACCAAGACGGGGATTACAATCAGCCCCAGCATTTT,CASNQDGDYNQPQHF
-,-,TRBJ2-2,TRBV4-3,TGCGCCAGCAGCCAAGATGTGGGCTCAAACACCGGGGAGCTGTTTTTT,CASSQDVGSNTGELFF
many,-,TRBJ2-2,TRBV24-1,TGTGCCACCAGTGACAACCGGGATAACGGGGAGCTGTTTTTT,CATSDNRDNGELFF
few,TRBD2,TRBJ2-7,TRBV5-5,TGTGCCAGCAGCTTTGGACTAGCGGGGAGCTCCTACGAGCAGTACTTC,CASSFGLAGSSYEQYF
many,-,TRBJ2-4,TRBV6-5,TGTGCCAGCAGTCACAACAGGGTCATAGCCAAAAACATTCAGTACTTC,CASSHNRVIAKNIQYF
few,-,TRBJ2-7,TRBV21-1,TGTGCCAGCAGGGCTCGGTACGAGCAGTACTTC,CASRARYEQYF
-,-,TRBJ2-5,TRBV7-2,TGTGCCAGCAGCTTAGTCGGACAGCCGCGGACCCAGTACTTC,CASSLVGQPRTQYF
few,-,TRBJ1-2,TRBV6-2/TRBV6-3,TGTGCCAGCAGTTATACTGATAATGGCTACACCTTC,CASSYTDNGYTF
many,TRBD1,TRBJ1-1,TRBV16,TGTGCCAGCAGCCAATCGGGGACAGGGACGTACACTGAAGCTTTCTTT,CASSQSGTGTYTEAFF
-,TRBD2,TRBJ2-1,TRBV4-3,TGCGCCAGCAGCCAAGGAGAGCGGGGTCCCTACAATGAGCAGTTCTTC,CASSQGERGPYNEQFF
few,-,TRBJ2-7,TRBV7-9,TGTGCCAGCAGCTCATCCACCGGGACAAGCTACGAGCAGTACTTC,CASSSSTGTSYEQYF
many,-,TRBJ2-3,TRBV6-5,TGTGCCAGCAGTTACTCTTCGGGCAGGGCCACAGATACGCAGTATTTT,CASSYSSGRATDTQYF
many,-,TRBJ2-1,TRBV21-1,TGTGCCAGCAGCCCCCGACTAGCCATCTCCTACAATGAGCAGTTCTTC,CASSPRLAISYNEQFF
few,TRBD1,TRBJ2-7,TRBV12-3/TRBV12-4,TGTGCCAGCAGCGGGGACAGCTACTACGAGCAGTACTTC,CASSGDSYYEQYF
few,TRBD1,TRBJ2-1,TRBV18,TGTGCCAGCTCACCCCCGACAGGGTACAATGAGCAGTTCTTC,CASSPPTGYNEQFF
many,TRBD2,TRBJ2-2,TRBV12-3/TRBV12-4,TGTGCCAGCAGTTTAACTAGCGGGGACACCGGGGAGCTGTTTTTT,CASSLTSGDTGELFF
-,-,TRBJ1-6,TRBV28,TGTGCCAGCAGGCCGGGACGGAATAATTCACCCCTCCACTTT,CASRPGRNNSPLHF
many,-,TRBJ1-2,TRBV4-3,TGCGCCAGCAGCCAACAACAGGGTCCCAACTATGGCTACACCTTC,CASSQQQGPNYGYTF
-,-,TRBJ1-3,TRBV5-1,TGCGCCAGCAGGATGGGGACGGCTGGAAACACCATATATTTT,CASRMGTAGNTIYF
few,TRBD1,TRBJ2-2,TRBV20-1,TGCAGTGCTAGAGCCAGGGGGCCCGCCGGGGAGCTGTTTTTT,CSARARGPAGELFF
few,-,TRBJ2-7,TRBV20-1,TGCAGTGCTAGGATAAGGCGGCGGGGCTCCTACGAGCAGTACTTC,CSARIRRRGSYEQYF
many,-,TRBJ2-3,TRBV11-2,TGTGCCAGCAGCTTACCTCGGGAGTATTCAGTCGGGGACACAGATACGCAGTATTTT,CASSLPREYSVGDTDTQYF
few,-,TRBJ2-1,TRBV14,TGTGCCAGCAGCCAGGGCCAAAACCCCCCTTACAATGAGCAGTTCTTC,CASSQGQNPPYNEQFF
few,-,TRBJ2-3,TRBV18,TGTGCCAGCTCACCACCGGGCACTCCCTGGGCAGATACGCAGTATTTT,CASSPPGTPWADTQYF
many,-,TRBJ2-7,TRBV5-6,TGTGCCAGCAGCTTCCGAGCCCCGCTTTACGAGCAGTACTTC,CASSFRAPLYEQYF
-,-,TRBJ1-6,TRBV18,TGTGCCAGCCGTCAGGGAAACACGCGGAATTCACCCCTCCACTTT,CASRQGNTRNSPLHF
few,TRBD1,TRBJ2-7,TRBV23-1,TGCGCCGTAGGACAGGGTTCTTGCTCCTACGAGCAGTACTTC,CAVGQGSCSYEQYF
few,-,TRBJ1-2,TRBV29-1,TGCAGCGTTGAGGATGGTTCAGGGTATGGCTACACCTTC,CSVEDGSGYGYTF
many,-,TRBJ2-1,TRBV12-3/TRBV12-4,TGTGCCAGCAGTTTTCAGGGGGGAACTTTCGATGAGCAGTTCTTC,CASSFQGGTFDEQFF
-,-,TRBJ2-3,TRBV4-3,TGCGCCAGAGGGATGGAAGGGTTGCCGTTCTGCACAGATACGCAGTATTTT,CARGMEGLPFCTDTQYF
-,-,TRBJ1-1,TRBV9,TGTGCCAGCAGCCGGTTTGGCGGGGGGAGCACTGAAGCTTTCTTT,CASSRFGGGSTEAFF
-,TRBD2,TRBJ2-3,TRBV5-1,TGCGCCAGCAGCTTGGCGGCTAGCGGGACCCTAGATACGCAGTATTTT,CASSLAASGTLDTQYF
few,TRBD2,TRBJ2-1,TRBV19,TGTGCCAGTTCGTCCAGGATGTCTAGCGGGAGTTCGCAGTTCTTC,CASSSRMSSGSSQFF
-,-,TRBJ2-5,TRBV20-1,TGCAGTGCTAGAGTGGTCGAGACCCAGTACTTC,CSARVVETQYF
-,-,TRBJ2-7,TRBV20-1,TGCAGTGCTCCGGGACTGACGCGGTACGAGCAGTACTTC,CSAPGLTRYEQYF
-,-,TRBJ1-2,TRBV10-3,TGTGCCATCAGTGGCGCGTTGAACTATGGCTACACCTTC,CAISGALNYGYTF
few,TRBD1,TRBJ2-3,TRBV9,TGTGCCAGCAGCCCCGGGACAGGGGGCGAGGTAGATACGCAGTATTTT,CASSPGTGGEVDTQYF
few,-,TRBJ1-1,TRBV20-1,TGCAGTGCTCCGGACAGTTACACTGAAGCTTTCTTT,CSAPDSYTEAFF
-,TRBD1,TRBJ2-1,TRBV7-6,TGTGCCAGCAGCTTACCCAAACAGGGGGAGCAGTTCTTC,CASSLPKQGEQFF
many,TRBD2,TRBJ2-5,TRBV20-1,TGCAGTGCTAGAGGGCTAGCGGGAGAATCGACCCAGTACTTC,CSARGLAGESTQYF
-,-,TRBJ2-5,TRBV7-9,TGTGCCAGCAGCTTTTCTCTACAACAAGAGACCCAGTACTTC,CASSFSLQQETQYF
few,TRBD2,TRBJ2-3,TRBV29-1,TGCAGCGTCGCCCCGGGACTAGCCTCAGATACGCAGTATTTT,CSVAPGLASDTQYF
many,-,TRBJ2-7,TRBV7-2,TGTGCCAGCAGCTTAGAATCGAGCTACGAGCAGTACTTC,CASSLESSYEQYF
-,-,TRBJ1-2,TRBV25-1,TGTGCCAGCAGCTTATGGGGGACCAACTATGGCTACACCTTC,CASSLWGTNYGYTF